Included here is one TCR beta chain sequence, with context. The data stem from a study of technical replicates of blood from a few donors. The data were produced by immunoSEQ multiplex PCR, yet TCRdb's version contains in-frame clones alone and is incomplete. The data hold tens of thousands of clones, with over 95% observed a single time. CDR3 length equals 11 residues. With 4 bases removed from V and 9 bases from J, the gap between germline ends came to 10 bases. CDR1 is SQVTM and CDR2 is ANQGSEA in the germline V gene. The sample taken for sequencing was T cells isolated from PBMCs. V and J are TRBV29-1 and TRBJ2-1; D unresolved. The clonotype originates from a human donor in good health. This chain's CDR3 is CSVGPSTEQFF. The CDR3 DNA is TGCAGCGTTGGCCCTAGTACTGAGCAGTTCTTC.